What follows are 10 T cell receptor beta chains derived from one specimen sequenced in a study of cytomegalovirus exposure and HLA in healthy donors. PCR employed 60 Vbeta and 13 Jbeta primers. Libraries were prepared by immunoSEQ multiplex PCR; TCRdb keeps only in-frame clonotypes and omits some of them. The sample carries roughly 160,000 clones, 70% to 90% recorded once. Sequenced input: PBMCs. The receptors shown here come from a young man in good health and CMV-seropositive.

The genes are TRBV6-5 and TRBJ1-2; 7 bases fit TRBD1. The germline gives CDR1 MNHEY, CDR2 SVGAGI. The CDR3 consists of 15 residues. The V segment lost 2 bases and the J segment 0 bases; nucleotides outside the gene matches: 3. The CDR3 nucleotides are TGTGCCAGCAGTTACAACAGGGGCCCTAACTATGGCTACACCTTC. Its translation is CASSYNRGPNYGYTF.

This chain joins TRBV7-2 and TRBJ2-3; D unresolved. V shed 3 bases and J shed 0 bases, with 4 bases lying between them. CDR3 size: 13 residues. CDR1 and CDR2 (germline): SGHTA, FQGNSA. The CDR3 bases are TGTGCCAGCAGCTTTGAGAGCACAGATACGCAGTATTTT. Amino acid sequence: CASSFESTDTQYF.

V usage is TRBV20-1 and J usage is TRBJ2-7; no firm D call. Germline lookup yields CDR1 DFQATT and CDR2 SNEGSKA (reference sequence). Trimming took off 3 bases at V and 3 bases at J, with 6 bases between the two ends. The CDR3 has 11 residues. CDR3 sequence (DNA): TGCAGTGCTAGGACTGGCTACGAGCAGTACTTC. This codes for CSARTGYEQYF.

The V and J genes are TRBV4-1 and TRBJ1-4; 7 nucleotides line up with TRBD1. This CDR3 is 16 amino acids long. V was pared by 2 bases and J by 3 bases, with 6 bases of the junction left unmatched. The germline V gene has CDR1 MGHRA and CDR2 YSYEKL. The DNA of the CDR3 is TGCGCCAGCAGCCAACCGTTGGGACAGTCTAATGAAAAACTGTTTTTT. Translated, it gives CASSQPLGQSNEKLFF.

The V gene is TRBV21-1, the J gene TRBJ2-1; TRBD2, the table's D call, was not compared with the DNA. TRBV21-1 is termed a pseudogene. The CDR3 runs to 15 residues. The CDR3: CASSKGRDTYNEQFF. CDR3 coding DNA: TGTGCCAGCAGCAAAGGGCGGGATACCTACAATGAGCAGTTCTTC.

This rearrangement joins TRBV2 to TRBJ1-4; D is undetermined. CDR1 is SNHLY and CDR2 is FYNNEI in the germline V gene. V was shortened by 8 bases and J by 8 bases, with 12 bases between the two germline ends. CDR3 length equals 12 residues. The CDR3 DNA reads as TGTGCCAGCCGGGTAGTCGCGGAAAAACTGTTTTTT. It specifies CASRVVAEKLFF.

This clone was seen repeatedly, ten times or more. V and J are TRBV2 and TRBJ1-1; 7 nucleotides agree with TRBD1. This CDR3 is built from 12 residues. V trimming: 9 bases; J trimming: 4 bases; junction bases outside the gene matches: 5. Germline V gene lookup returns CDR1 SNHLY and CDR2 FYNNEI. The CDR3, as DNA: TGTGCCAGGGCACAGGGGATCACTGAAGCTTTCTTT. Encoded protein: CARAQGITEAFF.

The V gene is TRBV14, the J gene TRBJ2-3, with D possibly matching TRBD1 (6 bases). Germline CDR1 reads SGHDN; CDR2 reads FVKESK. The CDR3 is 14 amino acids. Between the trimmed V and J ends, which lost 0 bases and 4 bases, there was a span of 8 bases. The DNA for the CDR3 is TGTGCCAGCAGCCAAGACAGGGGTGCAGATACGCAGTATTTT. It codes for CASSQDRGADTQYF.

CDR3 in DNA: TGCGCCAGCAGCCCACAGGGGGTACAAGAGACCCAGTACTTC. Residues: CASSPQGVQETQYF. This chain links TRBV5-1 with TRBJ2-5, with 8 bases lining up with TRBD1. The CDR3 extends over 14 amino acids. CDR1 is SGHRS, CDR2 YFSETQ, per germline. V lost 4 bases, J lost 2 bases, and 4 bases stayed unmatched.

This clone was recorded a few times. V and J are TRBV19 and TRBJ1-5; D may be TRBD1 (6 bases). Germline assignment: CDR1 LNHDA and CDR2 SQIVND (reference sequence). The CDR3 totals 17 residues. V lost 5 bases and J 0 bases, leaving 17 bases between the germline ends. CDR3 DNA: TGTGCCAGTAGTCGACAGGCCGGGGCTTATAGCAATCAGCCCCAGCATTTT. It codes for CASSRQAGAYSNQPQHF.